This paragraph reports one TCR beta chain. The entry originates in a study of beta chain features in type 1 diabetes. Isolated RNA was reverse transcribed in full, so expressed TCRB transcripts were sequenced. Assay: immunoSEQ multiplex PCR; the TCRdb copy retains only in-frame clones and omits some. The profile shows 130,000 to 150,000 clones, under 60% of them singletons. Losses at the gene ends were 4 bases for V and 3 bases for J; bases not matched to a gene: 7. The CDR3 length is 16 residues. Germline CDR1 and CDR2: SGHDT and YYEEEE. The specimen was Tregs from blood. The chain carries TRBV5-6 and TRBJ1-4, with 9 bases that match TRBD1. The receptor was derived from a man aged 18 to 29 in good health. CDR3 nucleotides: TGTGCCAGCAGCCCGGGGACAGGGTGGTCTAATGAAAAACTGTTTTTT. Protein product: CASSPGTGWSNEKLFF.